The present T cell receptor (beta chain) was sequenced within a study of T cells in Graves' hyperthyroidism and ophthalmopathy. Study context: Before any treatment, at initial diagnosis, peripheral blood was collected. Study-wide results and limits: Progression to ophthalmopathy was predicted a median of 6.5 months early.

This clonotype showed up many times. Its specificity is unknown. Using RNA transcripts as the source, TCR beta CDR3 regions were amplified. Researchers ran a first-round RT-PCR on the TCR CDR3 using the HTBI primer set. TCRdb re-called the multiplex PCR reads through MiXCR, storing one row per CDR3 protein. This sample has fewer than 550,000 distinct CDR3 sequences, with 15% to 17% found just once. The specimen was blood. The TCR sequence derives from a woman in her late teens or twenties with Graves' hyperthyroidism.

CDR3 in amino acids: CAISRGQGEETQYF. DNA for the CDR3: TGTGCCATCAGTAGGGGACAGGGGGAAGAGACCCAGTACTTC. The V gene is TRBV10-3, the J gene TRBJ2-5; 11 bases align to TRBD1. Germline lookup yields CDR1 ENHRY and CDR2 SYGVKD. The V gene end was trimmed by 5 bases and the J gene end by 3 bases; junction bases not matched to a gene: 2. This CDR3 contains 14 residues.